This T cell receptor (beta chain) was recorded in a study of T cell changes during pregnancy in multiple sclerosis. Libraries were prepared by immunoSEQ multiplex PCR; TCRdb keeps only in-frame clonotypes and omits some of them. This table holds roughly 23,000 clones, less than 95% found once. The V end lost 5 bases, the J end lost 4 bases, and 13 bases lay between the germline ends. CDR3 length: 14 residues. Looked up from germline, CDR1 is MRHNA and CDR2 is SNTAGT. The source of this sequence is a female donor in good health, enrolled as a control in a pregnancy study. The V call is TRBV6-4, the J call TRBJ2-3; tentative D call: TRBD1 (6 bases). Sequencing used CD4+ T cells from peripheral blood mononuclear cells, obtained in the third trimester of pregnancy. For the CDR3, the DNA is TGTGCCAGCAGTCTCGACAGGTTGGCAGATACGCAGTATTTT. Amino acids: CASSLDRLADTQYF.